The T cell receptor (beta chain) under discussion was sequenced for a study of vaccination effects on CD4 cells after COVID-19. Study-level findings and limits: Post-vaccine spike-reactive clones in convalescents were mainly new vaccine-induced clones.

Per the germline V gene, CDR1 is SGHTA and CDR2 is FQGNSA. The CDR3 spans 14 residues. V lost 2 bases and J 0 bases, leaving 7 bases between the germline ends. On this clone: Its cognate antigen is unknown.

ViraFEST used viral peptide pools to expand antigen-specific CD4+ T cells before sequencing. Isolating CD4+ T cells followed roughly ten days of culture. This person caught SARS-CoV-2 sometime from March to December 2020, and PCR testing confirmed the infection. TCRdb's table, derived via immunoSEQ multiplex PCR, lists solely in-frame clones and lacks some. Here the sample spans approximately 38,000 clones, about two thirds being singletons. Sequencing used CD4+ T cells from PBMCs cultured with a peptide pool, obtained before COVID-19 vaccination. The chain uses TRBV7-2 and TRBJ2-5; no reliable D call. This clonotype was obtained from a human donor who had a prior SARS-CoV-2 infection. For the CDR3, the DNA is TGTGCCAGCAGCTTAACGACATACCAAGAGACCCAGTACTTC. Translation gives CASSLTTYQETQYF.